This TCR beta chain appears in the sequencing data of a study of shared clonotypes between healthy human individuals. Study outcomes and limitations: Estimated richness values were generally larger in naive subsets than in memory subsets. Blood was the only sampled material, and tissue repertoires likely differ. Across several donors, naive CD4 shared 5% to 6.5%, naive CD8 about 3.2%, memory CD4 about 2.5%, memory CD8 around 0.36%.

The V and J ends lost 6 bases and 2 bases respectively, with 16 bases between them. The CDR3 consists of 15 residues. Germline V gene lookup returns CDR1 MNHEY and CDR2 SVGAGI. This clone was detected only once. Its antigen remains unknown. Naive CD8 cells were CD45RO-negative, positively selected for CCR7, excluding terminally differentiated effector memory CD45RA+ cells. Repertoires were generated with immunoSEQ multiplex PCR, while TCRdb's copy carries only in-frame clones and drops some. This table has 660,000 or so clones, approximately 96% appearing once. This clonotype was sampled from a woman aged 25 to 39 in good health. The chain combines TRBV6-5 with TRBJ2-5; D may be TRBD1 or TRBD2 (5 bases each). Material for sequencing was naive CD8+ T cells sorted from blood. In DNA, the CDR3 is TGTGCCAGCAGCCCGGGGACCGGGTCGCAAGAGACCCAGTACTTC. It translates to CASSPGTGSQETQYF.